This T cell receptor (beta chain) came from a study of OX40 agonist ivuxolimab in advanced cancers. Study-wide results and caveats: Circulating CD4+ and CD8+ T cells showed clonal expansion by week 6 at 0.1 to 3.0 mg/kg.

Libraries were prepared by immunoSEQ multiplex PCR; TCRdb keeps only in-frame clonotypes and omits some of them. Found here are 25,000 to 30,000 clones, 84% of them singletons; the top ten hold roughly a sixth. Germline assignment: CDR1 MNHEY and CDR2 SVGAGI. The CDR3 loop spans 13 amino acids. Trimming took 6 bases from V and 1 from J, leaving 10 bases between them. Comment on this clone: Its antigen is not known.

The source was CD4+ or CD8+ T cells sorted from blood, collected in a trial of the OX40 agonist ivuxolimab. This TCR was sampled from an adult with an advanced solid tumor such as melanoma, head and neck, liver or kidney cancer. V and J are TRBV6-5 and TRBJ2-7, with D tentatively TRBD2 (6 bases). CDR3: CASRGGTSYEQYF. CDR3 nucleotides: TGTGCCAGCAGAGGCGGGACTTCCTACGAGCAGTACTTC.